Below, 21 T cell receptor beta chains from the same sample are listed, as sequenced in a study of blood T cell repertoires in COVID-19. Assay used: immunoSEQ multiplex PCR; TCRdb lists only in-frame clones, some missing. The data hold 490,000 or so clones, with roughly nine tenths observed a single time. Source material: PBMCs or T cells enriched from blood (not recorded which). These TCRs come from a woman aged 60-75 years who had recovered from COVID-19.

CDR3 in amino acids: CASSGPREHNNSPLHF. CDR3 bases: TGTGCCAGCAGCGGCCCCCGGGAGCATAATAATTCACCCCTCCACTTT. The rearrangement uses TRBV9 and TRBJ1-6, with D unclear. CDR1 and CDR2 (germline): SGDLS, YYNGEE. V dropped 3 bases and J dropped 5 bases, with 15 bases sitting between them. The CDR3 sequence is 16 residues long.

The chain's CDR3 is CATSDLRGYQETQYF. The CDR3 DNA reads TGTGCCACCAGTGATTTGAGGGGGTACCAAGAGACCCAGTACTTC. V and J are TRBV24-1 and TRBJ2-5, with D possibly TRBD1 on 6 matching bases. The germline CDR1 and CDR2 sequences are KGHDR and SFDVKD. The CDR3 has 15 amino acids. Trimming took off 0 bases at V and 0 bases at J, with 7 bases between the two ends.

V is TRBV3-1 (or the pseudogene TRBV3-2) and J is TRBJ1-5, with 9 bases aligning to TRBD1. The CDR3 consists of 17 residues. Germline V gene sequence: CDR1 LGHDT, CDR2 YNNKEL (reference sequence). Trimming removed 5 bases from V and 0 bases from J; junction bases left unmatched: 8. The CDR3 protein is CASSYGQGIYSNQPQHF. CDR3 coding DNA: TGTGCCAGCAGCTACGGACAGGGGATATATAGCAATCAGCCCCAGCATTTT.

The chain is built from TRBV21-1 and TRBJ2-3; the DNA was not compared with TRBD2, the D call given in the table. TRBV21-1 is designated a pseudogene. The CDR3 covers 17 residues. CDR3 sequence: CASSNRSGDRGTDTQYF. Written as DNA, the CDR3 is TGTGCCAGCAGCAACCGCTCTGGCGACCGGGGCACAGATACGCAGTATTTT.

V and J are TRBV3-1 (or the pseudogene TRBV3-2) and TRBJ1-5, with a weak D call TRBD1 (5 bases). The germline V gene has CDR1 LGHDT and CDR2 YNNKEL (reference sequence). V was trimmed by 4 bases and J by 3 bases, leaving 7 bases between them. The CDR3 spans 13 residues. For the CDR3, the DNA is TGTGCCAGCAGCCGACAGATCAATCAGCCCCAGCATTTT. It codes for CASSRQINQPQHF.

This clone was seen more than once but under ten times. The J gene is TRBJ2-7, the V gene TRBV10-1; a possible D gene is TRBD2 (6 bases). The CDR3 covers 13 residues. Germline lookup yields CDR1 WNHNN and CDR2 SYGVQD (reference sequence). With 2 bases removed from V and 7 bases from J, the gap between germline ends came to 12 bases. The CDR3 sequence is CASSELQAGEQYF. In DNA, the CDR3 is TGCGCCAGCAGTGAGCTACAGGCGGGGGAGCAGTACTTC.

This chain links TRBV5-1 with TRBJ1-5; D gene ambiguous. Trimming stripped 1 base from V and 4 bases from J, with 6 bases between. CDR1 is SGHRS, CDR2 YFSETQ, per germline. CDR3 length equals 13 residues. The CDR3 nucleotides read TGCGCCAGCAGCTTGCTACCTAATCAGCCCCAGCATTTT. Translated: CASSLLPNQPQHF.

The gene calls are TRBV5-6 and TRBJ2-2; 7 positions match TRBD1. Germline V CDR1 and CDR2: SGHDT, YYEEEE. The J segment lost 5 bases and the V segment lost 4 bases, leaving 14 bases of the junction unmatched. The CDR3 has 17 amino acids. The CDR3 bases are TGTGCCAGCAGCCCCCGACAGGGAAGGAGAAGAACCGGGGAGCTGTTTTTT. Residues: CASSPRQGRRRTGELFF.

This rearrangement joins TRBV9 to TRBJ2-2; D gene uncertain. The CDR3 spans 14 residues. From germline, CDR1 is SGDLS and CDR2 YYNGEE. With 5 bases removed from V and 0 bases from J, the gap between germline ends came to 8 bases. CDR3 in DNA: TGTGCCAGCAGTAACTCCGCGAACACCGGGGAGCTGTTTTTT. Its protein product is CASSNSANTGELFF. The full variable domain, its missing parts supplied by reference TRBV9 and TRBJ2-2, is DSGVTQTPKHLITATGQRVTLRCSPRSGDLSVYWYQQSLDQGLQFLIQYYNGEERAKGNILERFSAQQFPDLHSELNLSSLELGDSALYFCASSNSANTGELFFGEGSRLTVL.

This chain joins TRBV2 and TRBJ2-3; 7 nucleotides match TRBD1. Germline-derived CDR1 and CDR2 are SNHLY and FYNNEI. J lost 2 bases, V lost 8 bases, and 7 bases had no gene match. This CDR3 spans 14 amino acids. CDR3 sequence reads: CASSRQGNTDTQYF. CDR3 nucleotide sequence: TGTGCCAGCTCGAGACAGGGCAACACAGATACGCAGTATTTT.

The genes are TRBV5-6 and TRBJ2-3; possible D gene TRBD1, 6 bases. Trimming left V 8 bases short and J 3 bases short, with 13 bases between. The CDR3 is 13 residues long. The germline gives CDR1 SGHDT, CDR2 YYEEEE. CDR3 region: CASSPTGTDTQYF. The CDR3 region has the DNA TGTGCCAGTAGCCCTACAGGGACAGATACGCAGTATTTT.

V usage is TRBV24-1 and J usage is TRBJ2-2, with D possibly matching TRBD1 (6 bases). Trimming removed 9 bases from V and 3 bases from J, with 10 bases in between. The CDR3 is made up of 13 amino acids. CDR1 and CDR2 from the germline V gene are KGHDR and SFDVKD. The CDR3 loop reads CATGQLDTGELFF. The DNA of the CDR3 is TGTGCCACCGGACAGTTGGACACCGGGGAGCTGTTTTTT.

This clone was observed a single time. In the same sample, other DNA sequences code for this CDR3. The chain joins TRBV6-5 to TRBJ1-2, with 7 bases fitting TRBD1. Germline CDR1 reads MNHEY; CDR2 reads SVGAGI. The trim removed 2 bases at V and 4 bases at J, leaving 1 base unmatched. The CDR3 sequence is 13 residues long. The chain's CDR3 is CASSYQGGYGYTF. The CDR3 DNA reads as TGTGCCAGCAGTTACCAGGGGGGCTATGGCTACACCTTC.

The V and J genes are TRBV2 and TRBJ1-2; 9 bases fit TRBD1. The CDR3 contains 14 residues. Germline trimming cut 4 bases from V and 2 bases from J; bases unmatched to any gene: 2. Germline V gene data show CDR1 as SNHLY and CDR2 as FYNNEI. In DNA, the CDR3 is TGTGCCAGCAGTGGGACAGGGGAGAACTATGGCTACACCTTC. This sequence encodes CASSGTGENYGYTF.

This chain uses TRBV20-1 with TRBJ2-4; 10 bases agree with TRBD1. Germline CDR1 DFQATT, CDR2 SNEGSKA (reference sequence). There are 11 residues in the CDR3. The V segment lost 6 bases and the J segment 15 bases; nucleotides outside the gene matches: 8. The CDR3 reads CSARDRGGLYF. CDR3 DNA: TGCAGTGCAAGGGACAGGGGAGGGCTGTACTTC.

The CDR3 nucleotides are TGCGCCAGCAGCCAAGAGATACAGCATAATGAAAAACTGTTTTTT. Its protein product is CASSQEIQHNEKLFF. The V and J genes are TRBV4-1 and TRBJ1-4; D is unresolved. The CDR3 consists of 15 residues. V lost 0 bases and J lost 4, with 9 bases in between. Germline V lookup: CDR1 MGHRA, CDR2 YSYEKL.

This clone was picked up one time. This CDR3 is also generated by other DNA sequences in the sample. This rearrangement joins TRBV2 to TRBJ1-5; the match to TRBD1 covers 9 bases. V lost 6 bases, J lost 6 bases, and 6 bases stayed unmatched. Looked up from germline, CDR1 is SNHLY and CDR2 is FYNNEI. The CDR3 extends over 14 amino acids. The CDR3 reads CASSGGQGGQPQHF. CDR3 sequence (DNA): TGTGCCAGCAGCGGGGGACAGGGTGGTCAGCCCCAGCATTTT.

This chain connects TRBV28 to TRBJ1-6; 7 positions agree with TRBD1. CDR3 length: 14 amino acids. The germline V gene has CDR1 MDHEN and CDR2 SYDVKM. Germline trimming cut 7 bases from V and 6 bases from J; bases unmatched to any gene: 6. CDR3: CASNQGGTNSPLHF. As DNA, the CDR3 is TGTGCCAGCAACCAGGGGGGTACTAATTCACCCCTCCACTTT.

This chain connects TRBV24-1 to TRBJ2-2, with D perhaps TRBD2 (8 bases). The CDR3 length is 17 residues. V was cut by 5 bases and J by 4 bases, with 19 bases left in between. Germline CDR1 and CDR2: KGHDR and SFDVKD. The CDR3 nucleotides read TGTGCCACCAGTGTCGGGGGGGGCAGGGGGACCACCGGGGAGCTGTTTTTT. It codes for CATSVGGGRGTTGELFF.

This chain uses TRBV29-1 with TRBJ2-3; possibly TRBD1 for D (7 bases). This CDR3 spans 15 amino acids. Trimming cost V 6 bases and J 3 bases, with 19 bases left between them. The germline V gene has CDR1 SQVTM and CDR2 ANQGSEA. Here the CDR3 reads CSVQARQGLTDTQYF. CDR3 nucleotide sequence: TGCAGCGTACAAGCCCGACAGGGACTGACAGATACGCAGTATTTT.

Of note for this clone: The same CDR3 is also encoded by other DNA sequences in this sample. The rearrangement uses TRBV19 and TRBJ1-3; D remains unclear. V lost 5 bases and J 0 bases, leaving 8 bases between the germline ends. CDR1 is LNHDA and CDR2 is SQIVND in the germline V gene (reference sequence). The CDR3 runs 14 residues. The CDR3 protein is CASSSGGSGNTIYF. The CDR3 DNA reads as TGTGCCAGTAGTTCCGGTGGCTCTGGAAACACCATATATTTT. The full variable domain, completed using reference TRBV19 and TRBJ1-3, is DGGITQSPKYLFRKEGQNVTLSCEQNLNHDAMYWYRQDPGQGLRLIYYSQIVNDFQKGDIAEGYSVSREKKESFPLTVTSAQKNPTAFYLCASSSGGSGNTIYFGEGSWLTVV.